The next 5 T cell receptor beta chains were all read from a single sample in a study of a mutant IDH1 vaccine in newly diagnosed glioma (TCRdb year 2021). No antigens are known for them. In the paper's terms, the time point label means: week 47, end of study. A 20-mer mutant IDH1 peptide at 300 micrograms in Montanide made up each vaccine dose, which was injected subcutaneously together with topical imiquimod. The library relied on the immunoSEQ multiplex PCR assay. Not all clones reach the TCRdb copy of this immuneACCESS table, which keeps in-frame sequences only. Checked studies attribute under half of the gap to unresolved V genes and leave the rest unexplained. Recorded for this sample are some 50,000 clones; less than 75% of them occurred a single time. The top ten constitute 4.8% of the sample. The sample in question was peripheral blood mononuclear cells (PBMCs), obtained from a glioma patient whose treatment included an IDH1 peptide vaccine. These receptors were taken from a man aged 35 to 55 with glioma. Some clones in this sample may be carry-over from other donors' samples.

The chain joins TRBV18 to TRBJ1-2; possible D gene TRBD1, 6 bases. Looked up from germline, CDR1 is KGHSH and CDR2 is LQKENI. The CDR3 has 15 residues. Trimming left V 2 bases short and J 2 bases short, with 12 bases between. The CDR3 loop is CASSPGQYQNYGYTF. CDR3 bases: TGTGCCAGCTCACCAGGACAGTACCAAAACTATGGCTACACCTTC.

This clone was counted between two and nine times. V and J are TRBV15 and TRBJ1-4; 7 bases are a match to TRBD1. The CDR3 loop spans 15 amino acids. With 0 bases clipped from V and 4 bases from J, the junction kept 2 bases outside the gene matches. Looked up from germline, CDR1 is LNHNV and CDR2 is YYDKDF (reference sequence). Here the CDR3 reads CATSRDGDSNEKLFF. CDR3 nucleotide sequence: TGTGCCACCAGCAGAGATGGGGACAGTAATGAAAAACTGTTTTTT.

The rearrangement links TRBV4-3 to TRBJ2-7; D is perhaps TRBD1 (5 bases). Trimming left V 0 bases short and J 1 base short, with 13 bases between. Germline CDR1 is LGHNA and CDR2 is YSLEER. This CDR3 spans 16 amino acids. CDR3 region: CASSQEQATKSYEQYF. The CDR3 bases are TGCGCCAGCAGCCAAGAACAGGCTACCAAATCCTACGAGCAGTACTTC.

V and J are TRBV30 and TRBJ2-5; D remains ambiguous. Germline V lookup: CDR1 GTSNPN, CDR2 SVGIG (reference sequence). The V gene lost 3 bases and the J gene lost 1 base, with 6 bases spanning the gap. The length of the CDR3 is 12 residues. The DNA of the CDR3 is TGTGCCTGGAGCCCGGGCCAAGAGACCCAGTACTTC. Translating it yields CAWSPGQETQYF.

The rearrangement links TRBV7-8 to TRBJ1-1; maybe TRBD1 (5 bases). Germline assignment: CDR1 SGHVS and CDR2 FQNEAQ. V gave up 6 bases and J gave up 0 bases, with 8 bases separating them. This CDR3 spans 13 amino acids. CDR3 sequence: CASRGTLNTEAFF. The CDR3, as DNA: TGTGCCAGCAGGGGGACGCTGAACACTGAAGCTTTCTTT.